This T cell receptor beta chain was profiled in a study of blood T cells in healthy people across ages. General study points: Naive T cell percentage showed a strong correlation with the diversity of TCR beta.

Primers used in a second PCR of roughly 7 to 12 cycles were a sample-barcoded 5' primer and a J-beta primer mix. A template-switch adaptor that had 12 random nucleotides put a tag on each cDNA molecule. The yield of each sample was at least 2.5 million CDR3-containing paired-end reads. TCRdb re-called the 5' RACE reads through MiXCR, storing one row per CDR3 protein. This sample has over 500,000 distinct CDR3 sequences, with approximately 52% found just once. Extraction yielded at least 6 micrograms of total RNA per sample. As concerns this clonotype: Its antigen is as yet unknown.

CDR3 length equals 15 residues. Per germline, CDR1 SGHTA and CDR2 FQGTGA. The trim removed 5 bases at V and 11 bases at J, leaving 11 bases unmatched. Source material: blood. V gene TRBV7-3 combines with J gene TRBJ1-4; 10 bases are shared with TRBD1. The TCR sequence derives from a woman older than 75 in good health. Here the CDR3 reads CASSKSGDRGDKLFF. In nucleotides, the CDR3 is TGTGCCAGCAGCAAAAGTGGGGACAGGGGCGACAAACTGTTTTTT.